This T cell receptor (beta chain) originates from a study of regulatory T cells in long-lasting Graves disease. This clonotype is a singleton in its sample. Its antigen is undetermined. The CDR3 extends over 13 amino acids. The germline CDR1 and CDR2 sequences are SNHLY and FYNNEI. Trimming removed 9 bases from V and 5 bases from J; junction bases left unmatched: 4. Regarding the study as a whole: Patients whose Graves' disease persisted exhibited lower TCR diversity than those newly diagnosed.

Time point in this sample: newly diagnosed GD, antithyroid drugs for less than 3 months. PBMCs were the source of the RNA used for TCR sequencing. The diagnosis of Graves' disease used American Thyroid Association guidelines. Relying on iRepertoire HTBI primers and Arm-PCR of CDR3 regions, the team built TCR beta libraries. In TCRdb, the multiplex PCR reads were re-called with MiXCR into one record per CDR3 protein. The table records under 250,000 distinct CDR3 sequences, around 20% of them present only once. These same data were also listed under a study on T cells in Graves' hyperthyroidism and ophthalmopathy.

This sequence joins TRBV2 and TRBJ2-5, with TRBD2 matching 12 bases. The sequence came from a woman between 25 and 40 years old with Graves disease. Sequencing was performed on peripheral blood mononuclear cells (PBMCs), taken at new diagnosis, from a patient treated with antithyroid drugs. Here the CDR3 reads CASGLAGWETQYF. The CDR3 coding sequence is TGTGCCAGTGGACTAGCGGGATGGGAGACCCAGTACTTC.